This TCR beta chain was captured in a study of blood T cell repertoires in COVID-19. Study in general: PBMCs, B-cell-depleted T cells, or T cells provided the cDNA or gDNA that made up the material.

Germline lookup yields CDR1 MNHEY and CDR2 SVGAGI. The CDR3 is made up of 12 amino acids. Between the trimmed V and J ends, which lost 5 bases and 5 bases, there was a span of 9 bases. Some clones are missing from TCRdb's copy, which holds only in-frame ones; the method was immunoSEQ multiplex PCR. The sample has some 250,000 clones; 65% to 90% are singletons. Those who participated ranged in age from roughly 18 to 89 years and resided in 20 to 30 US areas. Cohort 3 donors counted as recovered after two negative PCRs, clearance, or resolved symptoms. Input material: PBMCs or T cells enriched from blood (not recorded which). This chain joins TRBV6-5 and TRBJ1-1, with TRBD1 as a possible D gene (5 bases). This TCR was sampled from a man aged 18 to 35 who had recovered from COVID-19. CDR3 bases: TGTGCCAGCAGTCAGGGTCGAACTGAAGCTTTCTTT. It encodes CASSQGRTEAFF.